One TCR beta chain is described in this entry. The entry originates in a study of blood T cell repertoires in COVID-19. Whole-study context: PBMCs, B-cell-depleted T cells, or T cells provided the cDNA or gDNA that made up the material.

The table came from immunoSEQ multiplex PCR; TCRdb's copy has only in-frame clones and leaves some out. Of 110,000 to 150,000 clones in the sample, about 89% were seen once. Looked up from germline, CDR1 is LGHNA and CDR2 is YNFKEQ. This CDR3 contains 12 residues. The V gene lost 2 bases and the J gene lost 3 bases, with 2 bases spanning the gap. Grouping used clinical history reported by participants in a survey and questionnaire. The sequencing input was PBMCs or T cells enriched from blood (not recorded which). V usage is TRBV4-2 and J usage is TRBJ2-1; D not resolved. This receptor was obtained from a man aged 60-69 years who had recovered from COVID-19. The CDR3, as DNA: TGTGCCAGCAGCCAACACTACAATGAGCAGTTCTTC. Its protein is CASSQHYNEQFF.